One and the same sample provided the 10 T cell receptor beta chains below, sequenced in a study of cytomegalovirus exposure and HLA in healthy donors. With 60 Vbeta and 13 Jbeta primers, the PCR was carried out. Sequenced by immunoSEQ multiplex PCR; TCRdb stores in-frame clones only, minus some. The profile shows 100,000 to 150,000 clones, about 83% of them singletons. The sample taken for sequencing was PBMCs. The receptors originated from a man aged 25 to 45 in good health and CMV-seronegative.

This clone was observed a handful of times. The chain joins TRBV5-1 to TRBJ1-3, with 8 positions matching TRBD1. The V segment lost 4 bases and the J segment 0 bases; nucleotides outside the gene matches: 9. CDR1 SGHRS and CDR2 YFSETQ come from the germline V gene. This CDR3 comprises 17 residues. The CDR3 nucleotides are TGCGCCAGCAGCCCGGGGACAGGACCCTACTCTGGAAACACCATATATTTT. Translation gives CASSPGTGPYSGNTIYF.

V usage is TRBV19 and J usage is TRBJ2-1; D might be TRBD2 (5 bases). V dropped 2 bases and J dropped 4 bases, with 15 bases sitting between them. Germline values: CDR1 LNHDA, CDR2 SQIVND (reference sequence). The CDR3 is 16 amino acids. DNA for the CDR3: TGTGCCAGTAGTATAACCGGGGTAGTTGGATACAATGAGCAGTTCTTC. The encoded protein is CASSITGVVGYNEQFF. Filled out from reference TRBV19 and TRBJ2-1, the complete variable domain reads DGGITQSPKYLFRKEGQNVTLSCEQNLNHDAMYWYRQDPGQGLRLIYYSQIVNDFQKGDIAEGYSVSREKKESFPLTVTSAQKNPTAFYLCASSITGVVGYNEQFFGPGTRLTVL.

J is TRBJ2-7 and V is TRBV6-1, with unresolved D. Deletions cut 7 bases from V and 2 bases from J, with 9 bases between. CDR1 and CDR2 from the germline V gene are MNHNS and SASEGT. The CDR3 length is 12 residues. The DNA for the CDR3 is TGTGCCAGCACCACCGCAGCCTACGAGCAGTACTTC. It codes for CASTTAAYEQYF.

The chain employs TRBV6-1 and TRBJ2-3; D perhaps matches TRBD1 (5 bases). V was clipped by 4 bases and J by 3 bases, with 11 bases between them. CDR3 length: 14 amino acids. Germline values: CDR1 MNHNS, CDR2 SASEGT. CDR3 sequence: CASSGFRGTDTQYF. The CDR3 nucleotides are TGTGCCAGCAGTGGATTTAGGGGTACAGATACGCAGTATTTT.

The V gene is TRBV25-1, the J gene TRBJ2-7; TRBD1 matches 7 bases. The CDR3 loop spans 15 amino acids. With V trimmed by 1 base and J by 3 bases, 6 bases remained unmatched. Germline lookup yields CDR1 MGHDK and CDR2 SYGVNS. CDR3 region: CASSEFRTGNYEQYF. The CDR3 nucleotides read TGTGCCAGCAGTGAATTTCGGACAGGAAACTACGAGCAGTACTTC.

The chain recombines TRBV6-5 with TRBJ2-2; 9 bases map to TRBD1. CDR1 and CDR2 from the germline V gene are MNHEY and SVGAGI. The ends lost 6 bases at V and 6 bases at J; junction bases unmatched: 8. This CDR3 comprises 15 residues. This chain's CDR3 is CASSHGTGRAGELFF. The CDR3 DNA follows: TGTGCCAGCAGCCACGGGACAGGGAGGGCCGGGGAGCTGTTTTTT.

This chain joins TRBV25-1 and TRBJ2-3, with a possible D match to TRBD2 (6 bases). The V gene's germline CDR1 is MGHDK and CDR2 SYGVNS. The CDR3 covers 15 residues. The V and J ends lost 4 bases and 0 bases respectively, with 11 bases between them. Here the CDR3 reads CASSARDLSTDTQYF. Written as DNA, the CDR3 is TGTGCCAGCAGTGCTAGGGACTTGAGCACAGATACGCAGTATTTT.

V usage is TRBV6-1 and J usage is TRBJ2-7; perhaps TRBD1 as D (5 bases). Germline V gene lookup returns CDR1 MNHNS and CDR2 SASEGT. The CDR3 is made up of 15 amino acids. The V end lost 2 bases, the J end lost 0 bases, and 11 bases lay between the germline ends. CDR3 amino acids: CASSEHRRPSYEQYF. Written as DNA, the CDR3 is TGTGCCAGCAGTGAACACAGGCGCCCCTCCTACGAGCAGTACTTC.

J is TRBJ1-5 and V is TRBV18, with 7 bases fitting TRBD1. The CDR3 extends over 16 amino acids. V dropped 6 bases and J dropped 0; count of bases not matched to a gene: 8. The germline CDR1 and CDR2 sequences are KGHSH and LQKENI. CDR3: CASSQAGTASNQPQHF. CDR3 DNA: TGTGCCAGCTCCCAGGCCGGGACAGCTAGCAATCAGCCCCAGCATTTT.

The chain recombines TRBV12-5 with TRBJ1-1; TRBD1 matches 7 bases. The V and J ends lost 1 base and 5 bases, in that order; junction bases with no gene match: 10. The CDR3 has 16 amino acids. Germline CDR1 reads LGHNT; CDR2 reads FRNRAP. Here the CDR3 reads CASGLETGVGGTEAFF. DNA for the CDR3: TGTGCTAGTGGTTTGGAAACAGGGGTAGGAGGAACTGAAGCTTTCTTT.